This TCR beta chain was obtained from a study of cytotoxic CD8 clonotypes in ibrutinib-treated CLL (dated by TCRdb to the early 2020s). Context from the whole study: The cohort had ten to twelve relapsed/refractory and approximately 14 treatment-naive patients; some 17 were IGHV unmutated. Cryopreserved peripheral blood mononuclear cells were collected before treatment, at response, and at either disease progression or sustained remission. Samples averaged approximately 240,000 productive templates and 80,000 to 100,000 productive rearrangements. Of the approximately 90 people in the trial, approximately 28 had longitudinal samples available. Response samples were obtained after a median of about 13 months of treatment, with a range of roughly 6 to 40 months. Partial responses were observed in around 25 patients and complete responses in 2; after a median follow-up of about 69 months, remission was maintained in around 14 patients and progression was observed in about twelve.

V and J lose 1 base and 4 bases, and a span of 10 bases separates them. From the germline V gene, CDR1 is MNHNS and CDR2 is SASEGT. The CDR3 spans 14 residues, from the cysteine through the phenylalanine. Just CDR3 DNA is preserved here, 42 bases in frame from base 1. For TCR beta library preparation, roughly 2.1 micrograms of genomic DNA was extracted from cryopreserved PBMCs. Longitudinal blood samples from CLL patients receiving ibrutinib monotherapy were subjected to high-throughput TCR beta sequencing. The patients took part in an open-label, single-center phase 2 trial of ibrutinib monotherapy. The goal of deep resolution MiSeq sequencing was a depth between 1 in 1 million and 1 in 200,000 T cells, and coverage averaged 10x per clonotype. TCR beta libraries were generated with the immunoSEQ hsTCRB Kit. The source study handled its data this way. Data were analyzed with ImmunoSEQ Data Assistant and ImmunoSEQ Analyzer, with V, D and J genes assigned per IMGT definitions. Clonality was computed as one minus normalized Shannon entropy of productive rearrangement frequencies, ranging from 0 to 1. Only overrepresented clonotypes making up at least 0.05% of the repertoire of each patient were included in the public clonotype analysis. About a dozen repertoires from age-matched healthy donors, obtained from immuneACCESS, served as clonality controls. This immuneACCESS table, as held by TCRdb, lists in-frame sequences with V and J called but not all clones. Of the missing ones, under half trace to an unresolved V gene in checked studies; the others have no known cause. V, J and clone size are those of that table, while D and trimming were read from the DNA. Within this sample are 14,000 or so clones, with 64% of them counted one time only. The ten biggest clones cover roughly two fifths of the sample.

Note on this clone: Its antigen is not yet known. The sample holds no much larger clone one base away, and base qualities are not on file.

The paper's findings and limits, for the study overall: Baseline clonality was found to be higher than that of age-matched healthy donors and was strongly correlated with circulating CD8+ T-cell counts. Public clonotypes were rare and either shrank or stayed stable during treatment, and the rise in clonality at ibrutinib response reflected expansion of private clonotypes. Lymph node repertoires were not examined, and the timing of sampling was not matched between patients in sustained remission and those whose disease progressed. Clonality increased at ibrutinib response, stayed stable in sustained remission, and fell back toward baseline at progression.

The V and J segments used are TRBV6-1 and TRBJ1-2, and TRBD1 may be the D gene, going by 6 matching bases. This TCR derives from a human donor with chronic lymphocytic leukemia. Sample: PBMCs, taken before ibrutinib treatment. The nucleotide sequence is TGTGCCAGCAGTGAAGGACAGGCGGGCTATGGCTACACCTTC. Translated, it reads CASSEGQAGYGYTF.